This is a list of T cell receptor beta chains from one sample in a study of T cells in Graves' hyperthyroidism and ophthalmopathy. One entry per CDR3 protein results from TCRdb running MiXCR on the multiplex PCR reads. The sample carries approximately 330,000 distinct CDR3 sequences, around a sixth recorded once. The source material was blood. The receptors stem from a woman in her fifties or sixties with Graves' hyperthyroidism. Each CDR3 is given with its conserved first and last residue. Fields, in order: D gene, V gene, J gene, clone size, CDR3 protein, CDR3 DNA. The D gene is left open where the match is weak. The size entry is marked missing in some rows and otherwise reads once, few, many or a size class.

D gene: -
V gene: TRBV29-1
J gene: TRBJ2-5
clone size: -
CDR3 protein: CSVAGRMQETQYF
CDR3 DNA: TGCAGCGTCGCGGGACGCATGCAAGAGACCCAGTACTTC

D gene: -
V gene: TRBV12-3/TRBV12-4
J gene: TRBJ1-4
clone size: -
CDR3 protein: CASSLGGDLEKLFF
CDR3 DNA: TGTGCCAGCAGTTTAGGCGGGGACCTAGAGAAACTGTTTTTT

D gene: TRBD2
V gene: TRBV12-3/TRBV12-4
J gene: TRBJ2-3
clone size: few
CDR3 protein: CASIASGSTDTQYF
CDR3 DNA: TGTGCCAGCATAGCTAGCGGTAGCACAGATACGCAGTATTTT

D gene: TRBD1
V gene: TRBV20-1
J gene: TRBJ1-2
clone size: few
CDR3 protein: CSALGTGPGYTF
CDR3 DNA: TGCAGTGCTCTCGGGACAGGGCCCGGCTACACCTTC

D gene: TRBD2
V gene: TRBV6-1
J gene: TRBJ2-1
clone size: -
CDR3 protein: CASRRLAGDLYNEQFF
CDR3 DNA: TGTGCCAGCAGGAGACTAGCGGGGGACCTCTACAATGAGCAGTTCTTC

D gene: TRBD1
V gene: TRBV30
J gene: TRBJ2-7
clone size: few
CDR3 protein: CALDGGQGLYEQYF
CDR3 DNA: TGTGCCTTGGACGGGGGACAGGGACTCTACGAGCAGTACTTC

D gene: TRBD2
V gene: TRBV5-1
J gene: TRBJ2-1
clone size: many
CDR3 protein: CASSPRVAGEHEQFF
CDR3 DNA: TGCGCCAGCAGCCCCCGGGTTGCGGGAGAGCATGAGCAGTTCTTC

D gene: TRBD2
V gene: TRBV29-1
J gene: TRBJ2-1
clone size: -
CDR3 protein: CSVEIGTSFMLSSYNEQFF
CDR3 DNA: TGCAGCGTTGAAATAGGGACTAGCTTCATGTTAAGCTCCTACAATGAGCAGTTCTTC

D gene: -
V gene: TRBV6-1
J gene: TRBJ1-4
clone size: many
CDR3 protein: CASSPDRGGEKLFF
CDR3 DNA: TGTGCCAGCAGCCCCGACAGAGGAGGGGAAAAACTGTTTTTT

D gene: -
V gene: TRBV20-1
J gene: TRBJ2-7
clone size: -
CDR3 protein: CSASDSSRGSYEQYF
CDR3 DNA: TGCAGTGCCTCAGACAGCTCCCGGGGGTCATACGAGCAGTACTTC

D gene: TRBD2
V gene: TRBV5-1
J gene: TRBJ2-3
clone size: few
CDR3 protein: CASSSGASGGANTDTQYF
CDR3 DNA: TGCGCCAGCAGCTCCGGCGCTAGCGGGGGGGCGAACACAGATACGCAGTATTTT

D gene: TRBD1
V gene: TRBV6-1
J gene: TRBJ2-5
clone size: -
CDR3 protein: CASSRTGQQETQYF
CDR3 DNA: TGTGCCAGCAGCCGAACGGGACAGCAAGAGACCCAGTACTTC